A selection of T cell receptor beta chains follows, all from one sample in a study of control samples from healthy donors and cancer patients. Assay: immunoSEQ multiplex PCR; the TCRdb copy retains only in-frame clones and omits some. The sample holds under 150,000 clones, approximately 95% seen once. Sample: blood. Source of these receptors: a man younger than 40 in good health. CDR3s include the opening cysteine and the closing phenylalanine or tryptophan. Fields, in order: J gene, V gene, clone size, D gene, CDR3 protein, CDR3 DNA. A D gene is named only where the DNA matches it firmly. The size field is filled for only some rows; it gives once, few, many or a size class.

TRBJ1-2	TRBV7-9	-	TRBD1	CASSLGTGYYGYTF	TGTGCCAGCAGCTTAGGGACAGGCTACTATGGCTACACCTTC
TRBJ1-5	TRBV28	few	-	CASSLGRGLRAFYSNQPQHF	TGTGCCAGCAGTTTAGGTCGGGGATTGAGGGCTTTTTATAGCAATCAGCCCCAGCATTTT
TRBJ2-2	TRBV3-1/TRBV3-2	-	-	CASSQDLMGTGELFF	TGTGCCAGCAGCCAAGATCTGATGGGAACCGGGGAGCTGTTTTTT
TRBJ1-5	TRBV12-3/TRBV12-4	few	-	CASSFANQPQHF	TGTGCCAGCAGTTTCGCGAATCAGCCCCAGCATTTT
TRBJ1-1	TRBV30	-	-	CASSGVGVNTEAFF	TGTGCCTCCTCTGGGGTTGGTGTGAACACTGAAGCTTTCTTT
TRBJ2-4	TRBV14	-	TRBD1	CASSPRAGTGAKNIQYF	TGTGCCAGCAGCCCCCGAGCCGGGACAGGGGCCAAAAACATTCAGTACTTC
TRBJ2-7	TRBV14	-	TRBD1	CASSVNRGYEQYF	TGTGCCAGCAGCGTCAACAGGGGCTACGAGCAGTACTTC
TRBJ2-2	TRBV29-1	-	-	CSAKWGAGELFF	TGCAGCGCCAAGTGGGGGGCCGGGGAGCTGTTTTTT
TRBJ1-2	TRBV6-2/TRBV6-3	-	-	CASSYLPGGYTF	TGTGCCAGCAGTTACCTCCCAGGGGGCTACACCTTC
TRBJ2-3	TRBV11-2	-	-	CASTLFTDTQYF	TGTGCCAGCACGCTCTTCACAGATACGCAGTATTTT
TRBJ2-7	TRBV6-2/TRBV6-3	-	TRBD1	CASSDPGQGSYEQYF	TGTGCCAGCAGTGACCCGGGACAGGGTTCCTACGAGCAGTACTTC
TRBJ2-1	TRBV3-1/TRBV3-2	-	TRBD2	CASSHAAGVNDEQFF	TGTGCCAGCAGCCATGCAGCGGGGGTAAATGATGAGCAGTTCTTC
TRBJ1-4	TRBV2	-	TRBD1	CASSRTGGNEKLFF	TGTGCCAGCAGTAGGACAGGGGGTAATGAAAAACTGTTTTTT
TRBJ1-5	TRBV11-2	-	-	CASSLDRLGNQPQHF	TGTGCCAGCAGCTTGGATCGGCTAGGGAATCAGCCCCAGCATTTT
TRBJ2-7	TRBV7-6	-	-	CASSPQGFSYEQYF	TGTGCCAGCAGCCCACAGGGTTTTTCGTACGAGCAGTACTTC
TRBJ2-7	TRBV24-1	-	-	CATSDRYRVEQYF	TGTGCCACCAGTGACCGATACAGGGTTGAGCAGTACTTC
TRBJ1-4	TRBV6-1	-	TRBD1	CASSEERTGYLGREKLFF	TGTGCCAGCAGTGAAGAGCGGACAGGGTACCTGGGGAGAGAAAAACTGTTTTTT
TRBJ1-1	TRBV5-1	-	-	CASSPRSGLHTEAFF	TGCGCCAGCAGCCCCAGGTCAGGGCTTCACACTGAAGCTTTCTTT
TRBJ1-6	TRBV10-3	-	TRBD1	CAISEIGRGPSTLHF	TGTGCCATCAGTGAAATAGGGAGGGGGCCCTCGACCCTCCACTTT
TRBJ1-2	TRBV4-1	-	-	CASSQAWGSRTNGYTF	TGCGCCAGCAGCCAAGCTTGGGGATCCAGGACAAATGGCTACACCTTC
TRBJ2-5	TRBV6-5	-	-	CASSYMEGGGPGTQYF	TGTGCCAGCAGTTACATGGAGGGGGGGGGACCGGGGACCCAGTACTTC
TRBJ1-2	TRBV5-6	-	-	CASSLIRGLRYGYTF	TGTGCCAGCAGCTTGATCCGGGGGCTAAGGTATGGCTACACCTTC
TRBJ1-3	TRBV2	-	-	CASVDRSSGNTIYF	TGTGCCAGCGTTGACCGGAGCTCTGGAAACACCATATATTTT
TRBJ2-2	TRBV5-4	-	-	CASSLLGYTGELFF	TGTGCCAGCAGCTTGTTGGGATACACCGGGGAGCTGTTTTTT
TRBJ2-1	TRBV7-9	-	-	CASSRSSPFSGAPYNEQFF	TGTGCCAGCAGCCGCTCGTCCCCCTTTTCAGGGGCCCCTTACAATGAGCAGTTCTTC
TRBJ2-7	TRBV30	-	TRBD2	CAWGLAGSSSYEQYF	TGTGCCTGGGGACTAGCGGGGTCTAGCTCCTACGAGCAGTACTTC
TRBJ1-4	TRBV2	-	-	CASSEPGRDEKLFF	TGTGCCAGCAGTGAACCGGGTCGGGATGAAAAACTGTTTTTT
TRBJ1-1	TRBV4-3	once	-	CASSQDWRGTEAFF	TGCGCCAGCAGCCAAGATTGGAGGGGCACTGAAGCTTTCTTT
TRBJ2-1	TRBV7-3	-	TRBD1	CASRRTGEGNEQFF	TGTGCCAGCAGGCGGACAGGGGAGGGCAATGAGCAGTTCTTC
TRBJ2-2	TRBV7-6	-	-	CASSLNWGSPGELFF	TGTGCCAGCAGCTTAAATTGGGGTTCCCCCGGGGAGCTGTTTTTT